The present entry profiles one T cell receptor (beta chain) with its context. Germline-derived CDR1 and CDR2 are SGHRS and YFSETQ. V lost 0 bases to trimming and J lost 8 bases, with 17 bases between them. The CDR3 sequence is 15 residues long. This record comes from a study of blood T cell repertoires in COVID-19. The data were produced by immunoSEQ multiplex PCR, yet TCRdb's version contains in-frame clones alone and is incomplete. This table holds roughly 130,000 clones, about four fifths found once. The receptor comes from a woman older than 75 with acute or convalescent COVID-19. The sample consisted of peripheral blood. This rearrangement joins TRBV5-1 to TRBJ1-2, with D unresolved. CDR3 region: CASSLELTLASGYTF. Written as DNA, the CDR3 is TGCGCCAGCAGCTTGGAACTCACCTTGGCTAGCGGCTACACCTTC. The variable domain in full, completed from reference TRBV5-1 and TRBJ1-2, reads KAGVTQTPRYLIKTRGQQVTLSCSPISGHRSVSWYQQTPGQGLQFLFEYFSETQRNKGNFPGRFSGRQFSNSRSEMNVSTLELGDSALYLCASSLELTLASGYTFGSGTRLTVV.